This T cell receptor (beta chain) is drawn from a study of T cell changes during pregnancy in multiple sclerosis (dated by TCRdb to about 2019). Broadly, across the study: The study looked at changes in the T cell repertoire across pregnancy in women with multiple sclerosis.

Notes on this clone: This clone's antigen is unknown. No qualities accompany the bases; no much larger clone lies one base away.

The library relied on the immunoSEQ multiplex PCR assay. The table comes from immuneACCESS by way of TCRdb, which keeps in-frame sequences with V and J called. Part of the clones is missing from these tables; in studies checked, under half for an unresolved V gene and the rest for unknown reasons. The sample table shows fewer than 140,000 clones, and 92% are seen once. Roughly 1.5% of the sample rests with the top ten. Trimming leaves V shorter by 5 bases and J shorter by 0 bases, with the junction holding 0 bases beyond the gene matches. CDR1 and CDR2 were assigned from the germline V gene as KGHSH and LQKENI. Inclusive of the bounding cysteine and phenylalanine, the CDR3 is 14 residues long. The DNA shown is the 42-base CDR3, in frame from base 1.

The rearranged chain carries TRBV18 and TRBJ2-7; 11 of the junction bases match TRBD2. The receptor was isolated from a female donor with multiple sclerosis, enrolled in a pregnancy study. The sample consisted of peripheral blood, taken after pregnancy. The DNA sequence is TGTGCCAGCTCAGGGACTAGCGGCTCCTACGAGCAGTACTTC. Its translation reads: CASSGTSGSYEQYF.